This T cell receptor beta chain emerged from a study of blood T cell repertoires in COVID-19 (dated by TCRdb to the early 2020s). Notes on the research overall: Collaborator samples came from the United States, Italy and Spain and covered acute and convalescent phases of COVID-19. The material from the prospective study consisted of cDNA or gDNA derived from T cells, B-cell-depleted T cells, or PBMCs. The dataset comprised deeply sampled blood TCRbeta repertoires from subjects exposed to, actively infected with, or recovered from COVID-19. The repertoires were made available in a free public database intended to serve as a resource for research on the immune response to SARS-CoV-2. Samples came from the ongoing ImmuneRACE study (first 160 participants) plus 1,254 subjects from 6 global collaborators. A de-identified subject ID, COVID-19 status, age in years and sex were almost always included in the sample metadata. Where available, HLA class I and class II types were taken from metadata supplied by the sample provider and were not determined by assay-based typing.

The immunoSEQ Assay, a bias-controlled multiplex PCR, was used to amplify TCRbeta CDR3 regions from genomic DNA. The original pipeline was this. The number of nucleated cells in each sample was estimated by amplification of reference gene primers within the assay. To quantify the absolute abundance of each unique TCRbeta CDR3 rearrangement, sequence reads were collapsed and filtered. For each sample, productive Simpson clonality was calculated as the square root of Simpson's diversity index over productive rearrangements. The immuneACCESS repertoire file appears here via TCRdb, limited to in-frame rearrangements. These files lack a portion of the clones; in checked studies, under half of the deficit traces to unresolved V genes, and the cause of the others is not known. V and J calls and clone size are given by that table; D and trimming were obtained from the DNA. The sample table shows a few hundred thousand clones, and 80% to 90% are seen once. The ten largest account for 10% of the sample.

Collaborating institutions collected whole blood in K2EDTA tubes following their own protocols. For TCRbeta analysis, collaborator samples were shipped as frozen whole blood, as isolated PBMCs, or as DNA extracted from either sample type. With regard to this clone: No antigen is known for it. The sample holds no much larger clone one base away, and base qualities are not on file.

What the work shows at the level of the full study, not this receptor alone: Clinical and demographic metadata were provided uncurated, with the amount varying by source and participant.

Trimming takes 6 bases off V and 5 bases off J; junction bases not matched to a gene: 8. The germline V gene provides CDR1 SNHLY and CDR2 FYNNEI. The CDR3, cysteine through phenylalanine, is 15 amino acids long. The DNA shown is the 45-base CDR3, in frame from base 1. The TCR was taken from a woman of 80 years or more with acute or convalescent COVID-19. The sequenced sample was peripheral blood. Recombination joined TRBV2 with TRBJ2-5, and TRBD2 aligns with 11 junction nucleotides. In nucleotides, the sequence is TGTGCCAGCAGCTTAGCGGGAGGGGGAAGCGAGACCCAGTACTTC. This is translated as CASSLAGGGSETQYF.